These 28 T cell receptor beta chains came from one sample sequenced in a study of blood T cell repertoires in COVID-19. Repertoires were generated with immunoSEQ multiplex PCR, while TCRdb's copy carries only in-frame clones and drops some. Here the sample spans 250,000 or so clones, over 80% being singletons. Sequencing was performed on PBMCs or T cells enriched from blood (not recorded which). Receptors were obtained from a woman aged 40 to 50 who had been exposed to COVID-19.

The chain links TRBV24-1 to TRBJ1-3; D not resolved. Germline CDR1 is KGHDR and CDR2 is SFDVKD. This CDR3 spans 16 amino acids. The ends were cut back, 5 bases at V and 0 bases at J, with 13 bases in the middle. The CDR3 sequence is CATSANGDNSGNTIYF. DNA for the CDR3: TGTGCCACCAGTGCCAACGGGGATAACTCTGGAAACACCATATATTTT.

Remarks on this clone: Other DNA sequences in this specimen translate into the identical CDR3. J is TRBJ2-5 and V is TRBV7-2; TRBD2 matches at 7 bases. From germline, CDR1 is SGHTA and CDR2 FQGNSA. CDR3 length: 14 amino acids. Unmatched junction bases numbered 6, after V lost 6 bases and J lost 2 bases. CDR3 DNA sequence: TGTGCCAGCAGTCAGTGGGGAGGGCAAGAGACCCAGTACTTC. Protein product: CASSQWGGQETQYF.

This clone has just one count. A junction end diverges from the germline sequence, so it may reflect a read error. The chain carries TRBV4-2 and TRBJ2-5; TRBD2 aligns across 13 bases. The CDR3 spans 16 residues. CDR1 is LGHNA and CDR2 is YNFKEQ in the germline V gene. For the CDR3, the DNA is TGTGCCAGCAGCCAAGCACTAGCGGGGGGGCGGTGGAGATTTGACTTC. This sequence encodes CASSQALAGGRWRFDF.

This chain joins TRBV30 and TRBJ1-6; 7 bases map to TRBD1. The CDR3 consists of 17 residues. The V segment lost 4 bases and the J segment 0 bases; nucleotides outside the gene matches: 9. Germline V lookup: CDR1 GTSNPN, CDR2 SVGIG (reference sequence). CDR3 in DNA: TGTGCCTGGAAAAGGGCAGGGGGTCGCTCCTATAATTCACCCCTCCACTTT. It specifies CAWKRAGGRSYNSPLHF.

As concerns this clone: One end of the junction is discordant with germline, which a read error may explain. The chain recombines TRBV5-1 with TRBJ2-3, with 8 positions matching TRBD2. In germline, CDR1 is SGHRS, CDR2 YFSETQ. This CDR3 spans 15 amino acids. The chain's CDR3 is CASSSPGGNTDTQYF. CDR3 bases: TGTGCCAGCAGCTCTCCGGGAGGGAACACAGATACGCAGTATTTT.

The J gene is TRBJ2-7, the V gene TRBV24-1, with D perhaps matching TRBD2 (5 bases). The germline V gene has CDR1 KGHDR and CDR2 SFDVKD. The CDR3 consists of 16 residues. Trimming took off 12 bases at V and 3 bases at J, with 26 bases between the two ends. This CDR3 is CAAKGTGGETYYEQYV. DNA for the CDR3: TGTGCCGCCAAGGGAACTGGTGGGGAGACCTACTACGAGCAGTACGTC.

The chain is built from TRBV4-2 and TRBJ2-1; the match to TRBD2 covers 13 bases. Germline trimming cut 1 base from V and 13 bases from J; bases unmatched to any gene: 7. Germline values: CDR1 LGHNA, CDR2 YNFKEQ. The CDR3 is made up of 15 amino acids. CDR3 protein: CASSQVGTSGNRQFF. The CDR3 nucleotides read TGTGCCAGCAGCCAAGTCGGGACTAGCGGGAATAGACAGTTCTTC.

This rearrangement joins TRBV9 to TRBJ1-2, with 8 bases that match TRBD1. Germline V CDR1 and CDR2: SGDLS, YYNGEE. This CDR3 contains 16 residues. Trimming at V came to 4 bases and at J to 5 bases, leaving 13 bases not matched to a gene. CDR3 residues: CASSPQPGGARYGYTF. In DNA, the CDR3 is TGTGCCAGCAGCCCACAACCAGGGGGCGCACGGTATGGCTACACCTTC.

V usage is TRBV6-1 and J usage is TRBJ1-6, with TRBD1 matching 7 bases. The CDR3 extends over 17 amino acids. Germline V gene data show CDR1 as MNHNS and CDR2 as SASEGT. V shed 4 bases and J 7 bases; nucleotides not matched to a gene: 13. The DNA for the CDR3 is TGTGCCAGCAGTGGCCGGGACAGCTTTCTCCTCAATTCACCCCTCCACTTT. Residues: CASSGRDSFLLNSPLHF.

The chain links TRBV6-5 to TRBJ1-5; 10 bases line up with TRBD1. After removal of 6 bases from V and 5 bases from J, the junction contained 7 bases not matched to a gene. Per the germline V gene, CDR1 is MNHEY and CDR2 is SVGAGI. The CDR3 is 15 residues long. The CDR3 DNA is TGTGCCAGCAGCGTCGACAGGGGGCCCCATCAGCCCCAGCATTTT. This translates into CASSVDRGPHQPQHF.

This clone was observed once. The chain joins TRBV4-3 to TRBJ2-7; a weak D match, TRBD2 (5 bases). Trimming took off 4 bases at V and 5 bases at J, with 21 bases between the two ends. CDR1 and CDR2 from the germline V gene are LGHNA and YSLEER. The CDR3 has 16 residues. Here the CDR3 DNA reads TGCGCCAGCAGCCGCCTAGGGAGCGCCCTTATCAACGAGCAGTACTTC. Protein sequence: CASSRLGSALINEQYF.

This chain uses TRBV6-4 with TRBJ2-1, with TRBD2 as a possible D gene (6 bases). V was cut by 6 bases and J by 5 bases, with 17 bases left in between. The CDR3 has 15 residues. Germline lookup yields CDR1 MRHNA and CDR2 SNTAGT. CDR3 loop: CASRRDGGLNNEQFF. Written as DNA, the CDR3 is TGTGCCAGCAGGAGGGACGGGGGTCTAAACAATGAGCAGTTCTTC.

This clone was seen repeatedly, ten times or more. This chain joins TRBV4-1 and TRBJ2-7; 9 bases are shared with TRBD2. V gave up 4 bases and J gave up 6 bases; unmatched junction bases: 10. The CDR3 covers 15 residues. Germline loops: CDR1 MGHRA, CDR2 YSYEKL. The CDR3 DNA reads TGCGCCAGCAGCCCTAGCGGGATGGGTAACGGCGAGCAGTACGTC. This sequence encodes CASSPSGMGNGEQYV.

The V call is TRBV30, the J call TRBJ1-5, with a tentative D call TRBD1 (5 bases). This CDR3 comprises 16 residues. The germline CDR1 and CDR2 sequences are GTSNPN and SVGIG (reference sequence). The germline V and J ends were trimmed by 0 bases and 2 bases, with 14 bases remaining between them. This chain's CDR3 is CAWSVGARWGNQPQHF. The CDR3 coding sequence is TGTGCCTGGAGTGTAGGGGCAAGGTGGGGCAATCAGCCCCAGCATTTT. The full variable domain, its missing parts supplied by reference TRBV30 and TRBJ1-5, is SQTIHQWPATLVQPVGSPLSLECTVEGTSNPNLYWYRQAAGRGLQLLFYSVGIGQISSEVPQNLSASRPQDRQFILSSKKLLLSDSGFYLCAWSVGARWGNQPQHFGDGTRLSIL.

The chain combines TRBV6-2 or TRBV6-3 with TRBJ2-3; D is ambiguous. Germline assignment: CDR1 MNHEY and CDR2 SVGEGT. This CDR3 contains 12 residues. V was pared by 6 bases and J by 2 bases, with 6 bases between. This CDR3 reads CASSRNTDTQYF. CDR3 nucleotide sequence: TGTGCCAGCAGCCGTAACACAGATACGCAGTATTTT.

This chain connects TRBV10-3 to TRBJ2-1; a weak D match, TRBD2 (6 bases). CDR3 length: 11 residues. The V end was cut by 11 bases, the J end by 6 bases, with 11 bases between. In germline, CDR1 is ENHRY, CDR2 SYGVKD. The CDR3 loop is CAAGRANEQFF. The CDR3 nucleotides read TGTGCCGCCGGGAGAGCCAATGAGCAGTTCTTC.

This clone is a singleton in its sample. V gene TRBV12-5 combines with J gene TRBJ1-5; 7 bases are a match to TRBD1. The CDR3 has 17 residues. CDR1 and CDR2 from the germline V gene are LGHNT and FRNRAP. V was clipped by 1 base and J by 2 bases; unmatched bases: 8. This CDR3 reads CASGLANRGACNQPQHF. The CDR3 DNA follows: TGTGCTAGTGGTTTGGCGAACAGGGGCGCTTGCAATCAGCCCCAGCATTTT. The full variable domain, in which reference TRBV12-5 and TRBJ1-5 provide the parts outside the CDR3, is DARVTQTPRHKVTEMGQEVTMRCQPILGHNTVFWYRQTMMQGLELLAYFRNRAPLDDSGMPKDRFSAEMPDATLATLKIQPSEPRDSAVYFCASGLANRGACNQPQHFGDGTRLSIL.

The rearrangement uses TRBV12-3 or TRBV12-4 and TRBJ1-1, with unresolved D. The V end lost 2 bases, the J end lost 8 bases, and 6 bases lay between the germline ends. This CDR3 spans 11 amino acids. The CDR3 DNA sequence: TGTGCCAGCAGTTTACAGGTCGAAGCTTTCTTT. This codes for CASSLQVEAFF.

The chain recombines TRBV27 with TRBJ2-5; 7 bases map to TRBD2. The ends lost 7 bases at V and 4 bases at J; junction bases unmatched: 9. There are 14 residues in the CDR3. Germline V lookup: CDR1 MNHEY, CDR2 SMNVEV (reference sequence). This CDR3 is CASTPAGERETQYF. DNA of the CDR3: TGTGCCAGCACCCCTGCGGGGGAGCGAGAGACCCAGTACTTC.

The CDR3 loop is CASSLLSRGGRDIQYF. CDR3 nucleotide sequence: TGCGCCAGCAGCCTACTATCGCGGGGGGGCCGGGACATTCAGTACTTC. J is TRBJ2-4 and V is TRBV5-1; 9 bases map to TRBD2. Germline CDR1 and CDR2: SGHRS and YFSETQ. This CDR3 is 16 amino acids long. V dropped 4 bases and J dropped 8; count of bases not matched to a gene: 13. The full variable domain, its missing parts supplied by reference TRBV5-1 and TRBJ2-4, is KAGVTQTPRYLIKTRGQQVTLSCSPISGHRSVSWYQQTPGQGLQFLFEYFSETQRNKGNFPGRFSGRQFSNSRSEMNVSTLELGDSALYLCASSLLSRGGRDIQYFGAGTRLSVL.

This chain connects TRBV5-1 to TRBJ2-7; D might be TRBD2 (5 bases). The CDR3 has 16 amino acids. Germline V CDR1 and CDR2: SGHRS, YFSETQ. V lost 5 bases and J 0 bases, leaving 18 bases between the germline ends. The DNA for the CDR3 is TGCGCCAGCAGTGGTAAGGGCAGGACTTCCTCCTACGAGCAGTACTTC. Its protein is CASSGKGRTSSYEQYF.

The CDR3 nucleotides read TGTGCCAGCAGCTTAGTATCTAGCGGGGCTAGCTCCTACGAGCAGTACGTC. Translated: CASSLVSSGASSYEQYV. J is TRBJ2-7 and V is TRBV7-2, with TRBD2 identical over 9 bases. The V and J ends lost 1 base and 0 bases, in that order; junction bases with no gene match: 7. The CDR3 runs 17 residues. Germline CDR1 is SGHTA and CDR2 is FQGNSA.

This chain connects TRBV11-3 to TRBJ2-3; 7 bases map to TRBD1. The CDR3 loop spans 14 amino acids. Trimming took 1 base from V and 6 from J; bases not matched to a gene: 4. The V gene's germline CDR1 is SGHNT and CDR2 YENEEA. The CDR3 loop is CASSLGQGDDTQYF. CDR3 DNA: TGTGCCAGCAGCTTAGGGCAGGGGGACGATACGCAGTATTTT.

The chain recombines TRBV7-2 with TRBJ1-2; unclear D gene. This CDR3 contains 14 residues. V lost 1 base and J lost 6, with 12 bases in between. Per the germline V gene, CDR1 is SGHTA and CDR2 is FQGNSA. The CDR3 spells CASSLGPSEDGYTF. CDR3 DNA sequence: TGTGCCAGCAGCTTAGGACCCTCCGAGGATGGCTACACCTTC.

The chain couples TRBV15 to TRBJ1-5, with D uncertain. Per germline, CDR1 LNHNV and CDR2 YYDKDF (reference sequence). The CDR3 length is 12 residues. V lost 9 bases and J lost 6, with 12 bases in between. The CDR3 here is CATSVRSQPQHF. The CDR3 nucleotides read TGTGCCACGTCGGTCCGAAGTCAGCCCCAGCATTTT.

Note on this clone: The junction departs from germline at one end; a sequencing error may be responsible. V usage is TRBV5-1 and J usage is TRBJ1-2; 7 bases match TRBD1. In germline, CDR1 is SGHRS, CDR2 YFSETQ. The CDR3 is 15 amino acids. CDR3 nucleotide sequence: TGTGCCAGCAGCCTGGCGGACAGGTTAATCTATGGCTACACCTTC. Translating it yields CASSLADRLIYGYTF.

Concerning this clone: A junction boundary mismatches the germline segment, possibly from a read error. This chain connects TRBV6-1 to TRBJ1-1, with a weak D call TRBD1 (5 bases). The CDR3 is made up of 14 amino acids. The germline V gene encodes CDR1 MNHNS and CDR2 SASEGT. In DNA, the CDR3 is TGTGCCAGCGGTGATCAACCCGGCGGGGGTGAAGCTTTCTTT. The encoded protein is CASGDQPGGGEAFF.

This chain connects TRBV28 to TRBJ1-1, with no clear D. Germline V CDR1 and CDR2: MDHEN, SYDVKM. Trimming shortened V by 4 bases and J by 7 bases, and 7 bases separated the two germline ends. The CDR3 contains 11 residues. CDR3 sequence: CASSSQIEAFF. The CDR3 region has the DNA TGTGCCAGCAGTTCCCAAATTGAAGCTTTCTTT.